The 9 T cell receptor beta chains reported below all come from one sample, sequenced in a study of PD-1 blockade in classical Hodgkin lymphoma. Every patient was affected by relapse after autologous stem cell transplantation, while exposure to brentuximab vedotin was not uniform. TCRdb keeps only in-frame clones here, not all; method: immunoSEQ multiplex PCR. Of 14,000 to 15,000 clones in the sample, more than 70% were seen once. The specimen comprised peripheral blood mononuclear cells (PBMCs), sampled before the second cycle of nivolumab. These receptors were collected from a human donor with classical Hodgkin lymphoma.

This sequence joins TRBV9 and TRBJ2-5, with D tentatively TRBD1 or TRBD2 (6 bases each). The CDR3 is 16 residues long. V lost 0 bases to trimming and J lost 5 bases, with 17 bases between them. Germline values: CDR1 SGDLS, CDR2 YYNGEE. CDR3 coding DNA: TGTGCCAGCAGCGTAGCTTTCGGGGGCTCTGGGGAGACCCAGTACTTC. Amino acids: CASSVAFGGSGETQYF.

The count of this clone is one. The chain recombines TRBV6-5 with TRBJ2-1; possible D gene TRBD2, 6 bases. The length of the CDR3 is 14 residues. Trimming stripped 5 bases from V and 8 bases from J, with 16 bases between. Germline assignment: CDR1 MNHEY and CDR2 SVGAGI. The chain's CDR3 is CASSLRPGGDEQFF. The CDR3 DNA follows: TGTGCCAGCAGTCTCCGTCCTGGAGGGGATGAGCAGTTCTTC.

The rearrangement links TRBV7-8 to TRBJ1-2; the D is unclear. From germline, CDR1 is SGHVS and CDR2 FQNEAQ. The CDR3 is made up of 13 amino acids. In DNA, the CDR3 is TGTGCGTCGTCCGGGCAACTTAACTATGGCTACACCTTC. It translates to CASSGQLNYGYTF.

The gene calls are TRBV27 and TRBJ1-5; D is unresolved. This CDR3 has 14 amino acids. V was shortened by 4 bases and J by 0 bases, with 7 bases between the two germline ends. Germline CDR1 reads MNHEY; CDR2 reads SMNVEV (reference sequence). CDR3 in amino acids: CASSWDYSNQPQHF. CDR3 nucleotide sequence: TGTGCCAGCAGTTGGGATTATAGCAATCAGCCCCAGCATTTT.

The chain joins TRBV7-9 to TRBJ1-2; no definite D call. CDR1 SEHNR and CDR2 FQNEAQ come from the germline V gene (reference sequence). CDR3 length equals 15 residues. V lost 1 base and J lost 4, with 13 bases in between. The DNA for the CDR3 is TGTGCCAGCAGCTTAGAAGGCGGACGCTTCTATGGCTACACCTTC. This gives the protein CASSLEGGRFYGYTF.

The rearrangement uses TRBV4-2 and TRBJ1-5; the match to TRBD1 covers 8 bases. This CDR3 is built from 19 residues. V shed 0 bases and J 7 bases; nucleotides not matched to a gene: 17. From germline, CDR1 is LGHNA and CDR2 YNFKEQ. For the CDR3, the DNA is TGTGCCAGCAGCCAAGATCAGAGCAGTGGACAGGGTCATCGACAGCCCCAGCATTTT. Its protein is CASSQDQSSGQGHRQPQHF.

The rearrangement uses TRBV4-3 and TRBJ1-3; D might be TRBD1 (6 bases). The CDR3 consists of 8 residues. Germline CDR1 LGHNA, CDR2 YSLEER. The V end lost 11 bases, the J end lost 14 bases, and 10 bases lay between the germline ends. CDR3 loop: CAGGGVYF. CDR3 sequence (DNA): TGCGCCGGAGGGGGTGTATATTTT.

V and J are TRBV18 and TRBJ2-5; D possibly corresponds to TRBD2 (6 bases). Trimming took 0 bases from V and 4 from J, leaving 6 bases between them. CDR3 length equals 13 residues. Germline V lookup: CDR1 KGHSH, CDR2 LQKENI. CDR3 nucleotide sequence: TGTGCCAGCTCACCACCGGGAGGAGAGACCCAGTACTTC. The encoded protein is CASSPPGGETQYF.

The V gene is TRBV5-1, the J gene TRBJ2-5; 7 bases fit TRBD1. The J segment lost 11 bases and the V segment lost 3 bases, leaving 10 bases of the junction unmatched. This CDR3 spans 13 amino acids. Germline-derived CDR1 and CDR2 are SGHRS and YFSETQ. CDR3 coding DNA: TGCGCCAGCAGCTCTACAGGGGTATGGGAGCAGTACTTC. Its protein product is CASSSTGVWEQYF.